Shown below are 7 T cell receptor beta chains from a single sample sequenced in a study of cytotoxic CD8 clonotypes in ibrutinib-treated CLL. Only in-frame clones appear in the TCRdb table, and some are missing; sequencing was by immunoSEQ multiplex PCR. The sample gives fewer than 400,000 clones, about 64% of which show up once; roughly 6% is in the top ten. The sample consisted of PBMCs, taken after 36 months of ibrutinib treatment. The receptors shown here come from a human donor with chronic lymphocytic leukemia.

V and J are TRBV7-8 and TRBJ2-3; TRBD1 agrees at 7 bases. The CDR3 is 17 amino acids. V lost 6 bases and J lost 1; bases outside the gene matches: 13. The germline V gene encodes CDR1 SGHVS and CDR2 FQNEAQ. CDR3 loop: CASSPQGVQFRTDTQYF. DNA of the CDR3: TGTGCCAGCAGTCCCCAGGGGGTACAATTCCGCACAGATACGCAGTATTTT. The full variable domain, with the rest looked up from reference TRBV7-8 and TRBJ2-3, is GAGVSQSPRYKVAKRGQDVALRCDPISGHVSLFWYQQALGQGPEFLTYFQNEAQLDKSGLPSDRFFAERPEGSVSTLKIQRTQQEDSAVYLCASSPQGVQFRTDTQYFGPGTRLTVL.

This chain's CDR3 is CAGSEYTTGELFF. The CDR3 DNA is TGTGCCGGCTCCGAGTATACCACCGGGGAGCTGTTTTTT. This chain joins TRBV28 and TRBJ2-2; no reliable D call. Per the germline V gene, CDR1 is MDHEN and CDR2 is SYDVKM. The CDR3 is 13 residues long. V lost 11 bases and J lost 4, with 14 bases in between.

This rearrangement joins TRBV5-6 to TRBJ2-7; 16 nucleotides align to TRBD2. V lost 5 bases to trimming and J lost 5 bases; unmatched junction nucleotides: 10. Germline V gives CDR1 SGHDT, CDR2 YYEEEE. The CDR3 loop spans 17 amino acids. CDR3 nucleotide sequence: TGTGCCAGCAGTCTTCCGGGACTAGCGGGGGGGCCCCACGAGCAGTACTTC. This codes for CASSLPGLAGGPHEQYF.

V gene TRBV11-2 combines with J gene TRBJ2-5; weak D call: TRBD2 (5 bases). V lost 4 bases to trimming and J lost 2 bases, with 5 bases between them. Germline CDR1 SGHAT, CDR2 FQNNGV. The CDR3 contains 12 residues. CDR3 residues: CASSSGQETQYF. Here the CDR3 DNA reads TGTGCCAGCAGCTCGGGACAAGAGACCCAGTACTTC.

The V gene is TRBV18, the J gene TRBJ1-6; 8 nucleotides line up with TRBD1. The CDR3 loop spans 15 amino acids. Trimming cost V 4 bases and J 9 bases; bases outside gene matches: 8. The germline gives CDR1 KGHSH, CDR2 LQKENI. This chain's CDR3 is CASSLRTGHTSPLHF. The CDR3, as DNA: TGTGCCAGCTCACTCCGGACAGGGCATACTTCACCCCTCCACTTT.

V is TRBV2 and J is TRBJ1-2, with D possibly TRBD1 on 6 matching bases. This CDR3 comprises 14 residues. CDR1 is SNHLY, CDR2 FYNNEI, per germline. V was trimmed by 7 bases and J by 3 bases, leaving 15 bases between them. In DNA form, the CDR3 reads TGTGCCAGCAAAGGGGGGCAATACGACTATGGCTACACCTTC. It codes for CASKGGQYDYGYTF.

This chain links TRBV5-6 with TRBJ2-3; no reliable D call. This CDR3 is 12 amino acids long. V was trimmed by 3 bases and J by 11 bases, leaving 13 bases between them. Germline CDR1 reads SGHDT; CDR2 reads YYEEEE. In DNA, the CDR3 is TGTGCCAGCAGCTATGCCCACAGAGAGCAGTATTTT. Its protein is CASSYAHREQYF.